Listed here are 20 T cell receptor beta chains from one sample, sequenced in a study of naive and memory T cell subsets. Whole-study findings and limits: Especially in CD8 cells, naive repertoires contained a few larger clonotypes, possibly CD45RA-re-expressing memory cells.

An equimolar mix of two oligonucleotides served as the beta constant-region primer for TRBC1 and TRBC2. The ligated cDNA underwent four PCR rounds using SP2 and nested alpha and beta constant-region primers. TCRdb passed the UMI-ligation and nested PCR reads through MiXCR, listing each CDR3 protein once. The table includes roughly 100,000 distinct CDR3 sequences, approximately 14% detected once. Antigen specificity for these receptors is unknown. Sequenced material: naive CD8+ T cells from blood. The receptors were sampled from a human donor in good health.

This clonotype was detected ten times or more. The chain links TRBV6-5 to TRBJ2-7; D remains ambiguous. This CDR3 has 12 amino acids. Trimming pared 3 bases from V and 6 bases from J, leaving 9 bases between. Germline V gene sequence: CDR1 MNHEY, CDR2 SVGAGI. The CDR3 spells CASSYGIREQYF. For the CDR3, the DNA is TGTGCCAGCAGTTATGGGATACGCGAGCAGTACTTC.

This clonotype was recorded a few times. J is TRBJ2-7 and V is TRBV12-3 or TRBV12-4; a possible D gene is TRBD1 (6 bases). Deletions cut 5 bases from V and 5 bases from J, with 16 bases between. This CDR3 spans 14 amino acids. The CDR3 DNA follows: TGTGCCAGCAGTCCAACAGGGAGCGTGGACGAGCAGTACTTC. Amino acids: CASSPTGSVDEQYF.

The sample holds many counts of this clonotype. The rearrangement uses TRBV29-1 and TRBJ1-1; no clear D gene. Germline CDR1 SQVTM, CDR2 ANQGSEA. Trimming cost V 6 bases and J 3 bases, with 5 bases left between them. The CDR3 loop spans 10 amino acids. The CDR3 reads CSVLDTEAFF. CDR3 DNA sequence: TGCAGCGTCCTCGACACTGAAGCTTTCTTT.

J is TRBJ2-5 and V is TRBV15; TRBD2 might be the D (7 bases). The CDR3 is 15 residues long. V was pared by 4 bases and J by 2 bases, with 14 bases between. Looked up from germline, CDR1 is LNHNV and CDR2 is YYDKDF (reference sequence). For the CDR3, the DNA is TGTGCCACCAGCAACGGGGGGCAGGTGCAAGAGACCCAGTACTTC. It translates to CATSNGGQVQETQYF.

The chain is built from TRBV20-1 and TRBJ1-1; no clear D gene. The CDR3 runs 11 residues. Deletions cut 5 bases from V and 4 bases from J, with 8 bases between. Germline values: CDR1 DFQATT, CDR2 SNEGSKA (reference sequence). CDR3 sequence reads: CSAVWGTEAFF. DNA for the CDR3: TGCAGTGCTGTTTGGGGCACTGAAGCTTTCTTT.

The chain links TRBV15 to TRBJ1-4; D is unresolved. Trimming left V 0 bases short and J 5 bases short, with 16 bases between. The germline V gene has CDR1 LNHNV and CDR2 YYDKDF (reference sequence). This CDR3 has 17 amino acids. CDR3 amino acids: CATSRDKPLPGNEKLFF. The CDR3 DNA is TGTGCCACCAGCAGAGATAAGCCCCTCCCGGGGAATGAAAAACTGTTTTTT.

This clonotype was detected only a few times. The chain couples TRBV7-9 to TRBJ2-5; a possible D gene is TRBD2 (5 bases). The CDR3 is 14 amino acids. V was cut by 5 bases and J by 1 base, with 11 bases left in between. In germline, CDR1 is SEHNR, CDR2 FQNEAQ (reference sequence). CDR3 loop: CASSPTGSQETQYF. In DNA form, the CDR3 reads TGTGCCAGCAGCCCCACGGGGAGCCAAGAGACCCAGTACTTC.

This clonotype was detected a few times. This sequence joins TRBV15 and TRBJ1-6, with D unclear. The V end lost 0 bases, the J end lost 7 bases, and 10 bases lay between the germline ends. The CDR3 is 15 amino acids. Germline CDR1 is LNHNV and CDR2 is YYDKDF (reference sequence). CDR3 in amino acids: CATSRDRGPNSPLHF. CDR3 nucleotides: TGTGCCACCAGCAGAGATCGAGGCCCAAATTCACCCCTCCACTTT.

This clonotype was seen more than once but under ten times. CDR3 nucleotide sequence: TGCAGTGCGCTGAGACTAGTCCACAATGAGCAGTTCTTC. Its protein is CSALRLVHNEQFF. The chain has TRBV20-1 and TRBJ2-1; possible D gene TRBD2, 6 bases. Germline CDR1 reads DFQATT; CDR2 reads SNEGSKA (reference sequence). The CDR3 is made up of 13 amino acids. Trimming cost V 6 bases and J 5 bases, with 14 bases left between them.

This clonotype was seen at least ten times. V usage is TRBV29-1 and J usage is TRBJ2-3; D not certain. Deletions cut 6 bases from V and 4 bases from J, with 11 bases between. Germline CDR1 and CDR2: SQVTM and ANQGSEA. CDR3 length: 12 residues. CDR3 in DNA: TGCAGCGTGCAGCACATCTCAGATACGCAGTATTTT. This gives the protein CSVQHISDTQYF.

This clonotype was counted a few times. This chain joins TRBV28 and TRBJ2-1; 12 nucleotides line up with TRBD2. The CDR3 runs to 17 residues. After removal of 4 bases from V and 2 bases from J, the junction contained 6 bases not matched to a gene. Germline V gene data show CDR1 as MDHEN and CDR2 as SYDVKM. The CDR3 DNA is TGTGCCAGCAGTTCCGGACTAGCGGGGAGCGCCTACAATGAGCAGTTCTTC. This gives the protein CASSSGLAGSAYNEQFF. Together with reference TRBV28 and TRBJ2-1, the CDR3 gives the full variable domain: DVKVTQSSRYLVKRTGEKVFLECVQDMDHENMFWYRQDPGLGLRLIYFSYDVKMKEKGDIPEGYSVSREKKERFSLILESASTNQTSMYLCASSSGLAGSAYNEQFFGPGTRLTVL.

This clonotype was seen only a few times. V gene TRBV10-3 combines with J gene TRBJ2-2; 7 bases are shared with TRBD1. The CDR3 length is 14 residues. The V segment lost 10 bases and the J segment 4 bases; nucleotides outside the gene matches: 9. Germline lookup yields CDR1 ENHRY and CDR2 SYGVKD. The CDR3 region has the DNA TGTGCCACCTACAGGGGTGAGAGCACCGGGGAGCTGTTTTTT. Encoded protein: CATYRGESTGELFF.

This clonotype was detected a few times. The CDR3 is CASSAPSGLTDTQYF. Written as DNA, the CDR3 is TGTGCCAGCAGTGCCCCTAGCGGTCTCACAGATACGCAGTATTTT. This rearrangement joins TRBV12-3 or TRBV12-4 to TRBJ2-3; 7 positions agree with TRBD2. Trimming took 5 bases from V and 2 from J; bases not matched to a gene: 7. The CDR3 contains 15 residues.

CDR3: CASSQQGADTEAFF. CDR3 DNA: TGTGCCAGCAGCCAACAGGGGGCTGACACTGAAGCTTTCTTT. V and J are TRBV7-6 and TRBJ1-1; TRBD1 matches at 9 bases. Trimming at V came to 5 bases and at J to 3 bases, leaving 4 bases not matched to a gene. CDR1 and CDR2 (germline): SGHVS, FNYEAQ. The CDR3 length is 14 residues.

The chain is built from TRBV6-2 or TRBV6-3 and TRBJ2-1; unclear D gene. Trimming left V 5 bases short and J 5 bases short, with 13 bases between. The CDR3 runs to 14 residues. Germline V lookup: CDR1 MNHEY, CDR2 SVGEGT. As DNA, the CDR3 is TGTGCCAGCAGTAGGCGGCAGGTGGACAATGAGCAGTTCTTC. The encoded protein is CASSRRQVDNEQFF.

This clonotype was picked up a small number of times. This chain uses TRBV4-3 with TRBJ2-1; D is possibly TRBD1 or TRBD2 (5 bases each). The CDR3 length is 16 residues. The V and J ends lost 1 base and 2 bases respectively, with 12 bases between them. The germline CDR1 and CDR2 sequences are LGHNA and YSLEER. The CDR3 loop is CASSQVRDPTYNEQFF. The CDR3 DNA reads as TGCGCCAGCAGCCAAGTCCGGGACCCTACCTACAATGAGCAGTTCTTC.

CDR3 protein: CAWSLAGGEQYF. The CDR3 nucleotides are TGTGCCTGGTCCCTAGCTGGAGGCGAGCAGTACTTC. This chain joins TRBV30 and TRBJ2-7; perhaps TRBD2 as D (5 bases). The CDR3 is 12 residues long. Germline values: CDR1 GTSNPN, CDR2 SVGIG (reference sequence). V lost 5 bases and J 6 bases, leaving 14 bases between the germline ends.

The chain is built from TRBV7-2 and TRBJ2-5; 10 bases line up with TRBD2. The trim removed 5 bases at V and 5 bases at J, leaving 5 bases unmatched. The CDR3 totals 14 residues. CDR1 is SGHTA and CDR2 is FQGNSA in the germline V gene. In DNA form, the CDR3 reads TGTGCCAGCAGCCATCCGGGACTAGCGGAGACCCAGTACTTC. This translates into CASSHPGLAETQYF. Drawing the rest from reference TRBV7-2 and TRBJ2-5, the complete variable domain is GAGVSQSPSNKVTEKGKDVELRCDPISGHTALYWYRQSLGQGLEFLIYFQGNSAPDKSGLPSDRFSAERTGGSVSTLTIQRTQQEDSAVYLCASSHPGLAETQYFGPGTRLLVL.

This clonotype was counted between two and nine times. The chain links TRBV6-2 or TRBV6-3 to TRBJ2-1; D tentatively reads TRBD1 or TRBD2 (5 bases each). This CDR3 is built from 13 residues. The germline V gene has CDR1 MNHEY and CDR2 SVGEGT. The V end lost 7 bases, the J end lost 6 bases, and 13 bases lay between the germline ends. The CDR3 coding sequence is TGTGCCAGCAACGAAGAGGGGCGCAATGAGCAGTTCTTC. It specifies CASNEEGRNEQFF.

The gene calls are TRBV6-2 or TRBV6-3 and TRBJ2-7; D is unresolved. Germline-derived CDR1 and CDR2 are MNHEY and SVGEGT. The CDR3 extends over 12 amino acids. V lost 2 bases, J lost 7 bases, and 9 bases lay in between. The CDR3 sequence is CASSYALGEQYF. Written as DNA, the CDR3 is TGTGCCAGCAGTTACGCCTTGGGAGAGCAGTACTTC.